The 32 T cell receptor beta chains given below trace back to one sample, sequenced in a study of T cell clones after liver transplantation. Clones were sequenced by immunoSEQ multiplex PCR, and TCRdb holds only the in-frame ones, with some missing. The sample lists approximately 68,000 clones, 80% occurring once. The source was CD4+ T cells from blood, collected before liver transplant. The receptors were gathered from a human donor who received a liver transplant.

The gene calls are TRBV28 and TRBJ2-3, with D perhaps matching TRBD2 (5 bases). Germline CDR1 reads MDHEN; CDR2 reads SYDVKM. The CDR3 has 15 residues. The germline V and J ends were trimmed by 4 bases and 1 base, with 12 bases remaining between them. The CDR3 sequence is CASSSRVGGTDTQYF. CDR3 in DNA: TGTGCCAGCAGTTCGAGGGTGGGAGGCACAGATACGCAGTATTTT. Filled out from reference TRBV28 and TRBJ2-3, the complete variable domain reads DVKVTQSSRYLVKRTGEKVFLECVQDMDHENMFWYRQDPGLGLRLIYFSYDVKMKEKGDIPEGYSVSREKKERFSLILESASTNQTSMYLCASSSRVGGTDTQYFGPGTRLTVL.

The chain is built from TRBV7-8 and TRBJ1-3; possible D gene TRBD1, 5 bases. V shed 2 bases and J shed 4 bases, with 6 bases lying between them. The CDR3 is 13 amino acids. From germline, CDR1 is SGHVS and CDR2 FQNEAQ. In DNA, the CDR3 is TGTGCCAGCAGCTTACGGACAGGAAACACCATATATTTT. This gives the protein CASSLRTGNTIYF.

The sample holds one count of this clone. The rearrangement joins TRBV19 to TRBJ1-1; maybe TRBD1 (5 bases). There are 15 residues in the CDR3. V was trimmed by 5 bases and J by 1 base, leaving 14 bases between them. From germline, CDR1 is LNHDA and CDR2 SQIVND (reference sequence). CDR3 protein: CASSASGSANTEAFF. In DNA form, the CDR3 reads TGTGCCAGTAGTGCCTCAGGGTCGGCGAACACTGAAGCTTTCTTT.

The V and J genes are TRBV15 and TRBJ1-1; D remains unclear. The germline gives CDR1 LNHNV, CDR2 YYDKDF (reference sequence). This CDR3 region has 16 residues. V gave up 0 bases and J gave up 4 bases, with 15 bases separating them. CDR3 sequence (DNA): TGTGCCACCAGCAGAGATTTAGTAGCTACCTCCACTGAAGCTTTCTTT. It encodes CATSRDLVATSTEAFF. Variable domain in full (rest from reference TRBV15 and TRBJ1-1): DAMVIQNPRYQVTQFGKPVTLSCSQTLNHNVMYWYQQKSSQAPKLLFHYYDKDFNNEADTPDNFQSRRPNTSFCFLDIRSPGLGDTAMYLCATSRDLVATSTEAFFGQGTRLTVV.

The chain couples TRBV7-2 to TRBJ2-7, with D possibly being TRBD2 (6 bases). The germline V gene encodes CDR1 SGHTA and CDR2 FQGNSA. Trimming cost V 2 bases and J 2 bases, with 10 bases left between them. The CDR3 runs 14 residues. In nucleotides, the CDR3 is TGTGCCAGCAGCTTAAGGACGGGAGCCTACGAGCAGTACTTC. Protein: CASSLRTGAYEQYF.

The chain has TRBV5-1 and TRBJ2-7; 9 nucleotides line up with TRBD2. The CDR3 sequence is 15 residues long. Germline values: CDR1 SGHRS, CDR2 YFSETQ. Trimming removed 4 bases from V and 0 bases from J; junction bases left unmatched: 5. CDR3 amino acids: CASSVSSGTSYEQYF. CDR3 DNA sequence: TGCGCCAGCAGCGTTTCTAGCGGGACCTCCTACGAGCAGTACTTC.

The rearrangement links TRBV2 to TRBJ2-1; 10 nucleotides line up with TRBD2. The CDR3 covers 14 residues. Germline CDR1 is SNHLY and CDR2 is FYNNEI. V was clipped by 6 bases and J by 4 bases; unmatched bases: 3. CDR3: CASSRTSGYNEQFF. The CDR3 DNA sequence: TGTGCCAGCAGCAGGACTAGCGGATACAATGAGCAGTTCTTC. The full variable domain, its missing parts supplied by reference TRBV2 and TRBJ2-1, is EPEVTQTPSHQVTQMGQEVILRCVPISNHLYFYWYRQILGQKVEFLVSFYNNEISEKSEIFDDQFSVERPDGSNFTLKIRSTKLEDSAMYFCASSRTSGYNEQFFGPGTRLTVL.

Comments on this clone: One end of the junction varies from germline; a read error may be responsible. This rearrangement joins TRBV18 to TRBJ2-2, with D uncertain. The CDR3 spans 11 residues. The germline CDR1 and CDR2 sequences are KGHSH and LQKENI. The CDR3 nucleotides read TGTGCCAGCTCACACACTGGGGAGCTGTTTTTT. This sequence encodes CASSHTGELFF.

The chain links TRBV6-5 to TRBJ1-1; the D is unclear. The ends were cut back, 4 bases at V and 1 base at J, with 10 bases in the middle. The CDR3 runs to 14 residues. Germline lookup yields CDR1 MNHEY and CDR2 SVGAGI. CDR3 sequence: CASSLDGTNTEAFF. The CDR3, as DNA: TGTGCCAGCAGTTTGGACGGAACGAACACTGAAGCTTTCTTT.

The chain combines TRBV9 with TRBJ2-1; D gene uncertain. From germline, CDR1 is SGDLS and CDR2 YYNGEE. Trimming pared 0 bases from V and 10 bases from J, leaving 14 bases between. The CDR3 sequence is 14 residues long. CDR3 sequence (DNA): TGTGCCAGCAGCGTAGAACTTCGGTCAAGCGAGCAGTTCTTC. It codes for CASSVELRSSEQFF.

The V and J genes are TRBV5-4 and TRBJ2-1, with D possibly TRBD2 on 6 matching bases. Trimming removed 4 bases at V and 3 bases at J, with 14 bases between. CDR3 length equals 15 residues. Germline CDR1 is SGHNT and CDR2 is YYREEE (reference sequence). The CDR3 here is CASSPLAGLYNEQFF. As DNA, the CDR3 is TGTGCCAGCAGCCCTCTGGCGGGACTCTACAATGAGCAGTTCTTC. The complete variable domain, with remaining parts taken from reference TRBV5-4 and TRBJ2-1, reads ETGVTQSPTHLIKTRGQQVTLRCSSQSGHNTVSWYQQALGQGPQFIFQYYREEENGRGNFPPRFSGLQFPNYSSELNVNALELDDSALYLCASSPLAGLYNEQFFGPGTRLTVL.

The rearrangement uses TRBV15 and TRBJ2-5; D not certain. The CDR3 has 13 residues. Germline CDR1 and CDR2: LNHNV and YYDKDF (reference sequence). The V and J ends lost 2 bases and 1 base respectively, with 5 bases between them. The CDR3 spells CATSRQLQETQYF. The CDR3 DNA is TGTGCCACCAGCAGACAGCTCCAAGAGACCCAGTACTTC.

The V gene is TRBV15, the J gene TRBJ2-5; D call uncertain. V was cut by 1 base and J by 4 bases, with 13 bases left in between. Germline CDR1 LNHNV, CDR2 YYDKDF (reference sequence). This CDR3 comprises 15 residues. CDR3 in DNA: TGTGCCACCAGCAGAGTAGGGCAGCCCGCAGAGACCCAGTACTTC. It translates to CATSRVGQPAETQYF.

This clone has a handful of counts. CDR3 sequence: CASSLRLYGYTF. The CDR3 nucleotides read TGTGCCAGCAGTTTGAGGCTCTATGGCTACACCTTC. J is TRBJ1-2 and V is TRBV28; D unclear. CDR1 is MDHEN and CDR2 is SYDVKM in the germline V gene. V was clipped by 3 bases and J by 4 bases, with 6 bases between them. The CDR3 runs to 12 residues.

The CDR3 DNA follows: TGTGCCAGCAGTGCACAGGGACGGAATCAAGAGACCCAGTACTTC. This translates into CASSAQGRNQETQYF. The chain recombines TRBV25-1 with TRBJ2-5, with a weak D call TRBD1 (6 bases). This CDR3 has 15 amino acids. Germline V gives CDR1 MGHDK, CDR2 SYGVNS. With 4 bases removed from V and 2 bases from J, the gap between germline ends came to 14 bases.

CDR3 loop: CASSLGTGGNYGYTF. For the CDR3, the DNA is TGTGCCAGCAGCCTAGGGACAGGGGGCAACTATGGCTACACCTTC. The gene calls are TRBV28 and TRBJ1-2; 12 bases match TRBD1. CDR1 and CDR2 (germline): MDHEN, SYDVKM. The CDR3 has 15 amino acids. The ends lost 6 bases at V and 2 bases at J; junction bases unmatched: 4.

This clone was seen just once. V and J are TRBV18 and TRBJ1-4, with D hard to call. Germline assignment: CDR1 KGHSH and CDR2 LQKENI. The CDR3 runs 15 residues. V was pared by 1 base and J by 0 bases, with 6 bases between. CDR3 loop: CASSPQAPTNEKLFF. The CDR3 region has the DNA TGTGCCAGCTCACCACAGGCCCCAACTAATGAAAAACTGTTTTTT.

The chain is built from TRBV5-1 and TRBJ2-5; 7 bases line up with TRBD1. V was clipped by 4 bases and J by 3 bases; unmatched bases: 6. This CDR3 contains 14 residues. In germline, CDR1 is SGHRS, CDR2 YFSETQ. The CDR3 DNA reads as TGCGCCAGCAGCCAACAGGGGTCTGAAGAGACCCAGTACTTC. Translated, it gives CASSQQGSEETQYF.

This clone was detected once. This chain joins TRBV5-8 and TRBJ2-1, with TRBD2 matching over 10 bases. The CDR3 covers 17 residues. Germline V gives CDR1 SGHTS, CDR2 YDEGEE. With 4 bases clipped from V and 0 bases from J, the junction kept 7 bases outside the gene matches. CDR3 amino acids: CASSGGSGRSSYNEQFF. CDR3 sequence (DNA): TGTGCCAGCAGCGGGGGTAGCGGGAGGTCCTCCTACAATGAGCAGTTCTTC.

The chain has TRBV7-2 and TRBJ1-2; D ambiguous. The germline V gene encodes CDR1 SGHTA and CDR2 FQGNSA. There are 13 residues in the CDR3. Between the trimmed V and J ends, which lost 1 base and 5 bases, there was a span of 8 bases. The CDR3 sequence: CASSLGALYGYTF. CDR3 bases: TGTGCCAGCAGCTTAGGTGCCCTTTATGGCTACACCTTC. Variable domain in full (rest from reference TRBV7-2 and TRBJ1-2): GAGVSQSPSNKVTEKGKDVELRCDPISGHTALYWYRQSLGQGLEFLIYFQGNSAPDKSGLPSDRFSAERTGGSVSTLTIQRTQQEDSAVYLCASSLGALYGYTFGSGTRLTVV.

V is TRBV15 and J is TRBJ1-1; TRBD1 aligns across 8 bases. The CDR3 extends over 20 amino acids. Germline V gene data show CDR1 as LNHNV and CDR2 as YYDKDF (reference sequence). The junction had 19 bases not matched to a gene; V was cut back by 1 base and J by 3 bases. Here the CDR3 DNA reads TGTGCCACCAGCAGAGTCCGACTCCTACAGGGGGAGGAGGCGGACACTGAAGCTTTCTTT. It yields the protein CATSRVRLLQGEEADTEAFF.

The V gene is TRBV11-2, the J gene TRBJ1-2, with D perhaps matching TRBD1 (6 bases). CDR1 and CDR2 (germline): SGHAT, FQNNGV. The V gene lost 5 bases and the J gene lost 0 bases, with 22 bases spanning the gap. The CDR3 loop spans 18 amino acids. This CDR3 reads CASSPRAWFEGANYGYTF. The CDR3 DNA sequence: TGTGCCAGCAGCCCCCGCGCCTGGTTTGAGGGGGCTAACTATGGCTACACCTTC.

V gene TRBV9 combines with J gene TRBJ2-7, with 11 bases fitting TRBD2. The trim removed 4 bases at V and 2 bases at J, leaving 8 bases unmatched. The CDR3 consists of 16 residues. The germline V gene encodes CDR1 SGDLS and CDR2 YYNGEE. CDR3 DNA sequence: TGTGCCAGCAGCCCGGGACTAGCGGATACCACCTACGAGCAGTACTTC. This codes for CASSPGLADTTYEQYF.

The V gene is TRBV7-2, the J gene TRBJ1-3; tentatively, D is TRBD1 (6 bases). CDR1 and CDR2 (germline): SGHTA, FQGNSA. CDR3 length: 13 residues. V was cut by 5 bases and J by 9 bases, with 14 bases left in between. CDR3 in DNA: TGTGCCAGCAGCCCCGGGGGCGATGCCACCATATATTTT. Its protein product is CASSPGGDATIYF.

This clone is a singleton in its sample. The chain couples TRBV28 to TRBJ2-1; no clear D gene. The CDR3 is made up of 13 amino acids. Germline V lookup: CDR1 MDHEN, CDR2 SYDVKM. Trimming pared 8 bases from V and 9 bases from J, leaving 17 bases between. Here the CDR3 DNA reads TGTGCCAGCCGCACCCTTCGCTCTATTGAGCAGTTCTTC. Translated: CASRTLRSIEQFF.

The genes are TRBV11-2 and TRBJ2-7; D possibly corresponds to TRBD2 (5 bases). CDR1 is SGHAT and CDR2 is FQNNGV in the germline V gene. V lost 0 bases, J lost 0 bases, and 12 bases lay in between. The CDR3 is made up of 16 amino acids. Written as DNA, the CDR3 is TGTGCCAGCAGCTTAGACCCAGCGGCCAGCTCCTACGAGCAGTACTTC. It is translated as CASSLDPAASSYEQYF.

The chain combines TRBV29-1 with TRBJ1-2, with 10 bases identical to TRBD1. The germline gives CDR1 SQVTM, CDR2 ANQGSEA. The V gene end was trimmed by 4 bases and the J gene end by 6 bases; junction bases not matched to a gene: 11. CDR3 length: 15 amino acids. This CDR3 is CSVVRGQGSFNGYTF. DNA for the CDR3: TGCAGCGTTGTCCGGGGACAGGGGTCGTTCAATGGCTACACCTTC.

CDR3 bases: TGTGCCAGCAGTCCTAACGTAGGGGTCCTAAAAGAGACCCAGTACTTC. Its protein is CASSPNVGVLKETQYF. V is TRBV28 and J is TRBJ2-5, with D tentatively TRBD1 (5 bases). CDR1 is MDHEN and CDR2 is SYDVKM in the germline V gene. Trimming stripped 5 bases from V and 3 bases from J, with 19 bases between. The CDR3 runs to 16 residues.

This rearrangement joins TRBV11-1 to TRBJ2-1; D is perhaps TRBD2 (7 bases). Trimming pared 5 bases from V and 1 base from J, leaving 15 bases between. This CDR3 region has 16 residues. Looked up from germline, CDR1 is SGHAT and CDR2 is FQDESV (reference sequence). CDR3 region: CASSPKGGGSYNEQFF. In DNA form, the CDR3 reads TGTGCCAGCAGCCCTAAAGGGGGGGGATCCTACAATGAGCAGTTCTTC.

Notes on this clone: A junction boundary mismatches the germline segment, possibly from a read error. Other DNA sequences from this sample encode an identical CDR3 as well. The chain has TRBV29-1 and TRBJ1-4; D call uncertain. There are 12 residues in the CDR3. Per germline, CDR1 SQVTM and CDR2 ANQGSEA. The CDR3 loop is CSAGWANEKLFF. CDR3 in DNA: TGCAGCGCCGGGTGGGCCAATGAAAAGCTGTTTTTT.

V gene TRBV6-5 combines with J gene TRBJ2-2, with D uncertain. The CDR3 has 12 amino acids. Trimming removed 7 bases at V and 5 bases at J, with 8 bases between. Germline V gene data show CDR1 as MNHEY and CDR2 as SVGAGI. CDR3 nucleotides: TGTGCCAGCACCGATGGGACCGGGGAGCTGTTTTTT. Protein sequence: CASTDGTGELFF.

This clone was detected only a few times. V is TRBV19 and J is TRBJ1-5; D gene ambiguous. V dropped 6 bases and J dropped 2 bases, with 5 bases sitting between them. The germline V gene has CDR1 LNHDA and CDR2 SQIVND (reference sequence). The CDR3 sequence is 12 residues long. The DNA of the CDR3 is TGTGCCAGTAGCCCCCGCAATCAGCCCCAGCATTTT. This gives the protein CASSPRNQPQHF.